The 17 T cell receptor beta chains given below trace back to one sample, sequenced in a study of OX40 agonist ivuxolimab in advanced cancers. To prepare the library, the immunoSEQ multiplex PCR assay was applied. What TCRdb holds here is the immuneACCESS table cut down to in-frame rearrangements. Part of the clones is not present; checked against another copy, under half of the missing clones reflect an unresolved V gene, and the others are unexplained. For this sample there are tens of thousands of clones; under 95% appear just once. The ten largest account for around 15% of the sample. The specimen was CD4+ or CD8+ T cells sorted from blood, collected in a trial of the OX40 agonist ivuxolimab. These receptors were collected from an adult with an advanced solid tumor such as melanoma, head and neck, liver or kidney cancer.

Regarding this clone: The junction does not match germline at one end; this may be a read error. The chain is built from TRBV28 and TRBJ2-1, with 7 bases aligning to TRBD2. Looked up from germline, CDR1 is MDHEN and CDR2 is SYDVKM. The CDR3 is 11 amino acids. In DNA form, the CDR3 reads TGCCGGGCGGGAGCGTACAATGAGCAGTTCTTC. Translated: CRAGAYNEQFF.

The chain combines TRBV11-2 with TRBJ2-7; no reliable D call. The CDR3 is 12 residues long. Trimming took 2 bases from V and 4 from J, leaving 6 bases between them. Germline CDR1 is SGHAT and CDR2 is FQNNGV. In DNA, the CDR3 is TGTGCCAGCAGCTTAAGTCTGTACGAGCAGTACTTC. This gives the protein CASSLSLYEQYF.

The V and J genes are TRBV7-6 and TRBJ2-7; 8 bases map to TRBD2. V lost 6 bases and J lost 3; bases outside the gene matches: 4. Germline assignment: CDR1 SGHVS and CDR2 FNYEAQ. The CDR3 runs 13 residues. As DNA, the CDR3 is TGTGCCAGCAGACTAGCGGTTGGCTACGAGCAGTACTTC. This encodes CASRLAVGYEQYF.

The J gene is TRBJ1-1, the V gene TRBV19, with D maybe TRBD1 (5 bases). The CDR3 is made up of 13 amino acids. Germline CDR1 reads LNHDA; CDR2 reads SQIVND (reference sequence). V gave up 0 bases and J gave up 11 bases, with 13 bases separating them. CDR3 residues: CASSIDGQGSAFF. The CDR3 bases are TGTGCCAGTAGTATAGACGGCCAGGGAAGTGCTTTCTTT. The full variable domain, its missing parts supplied by reference TRBV19 and TRBJ1-1, is DGGITQSPKYLFRKEGQNVTLSCEQNLNHDAMYWYRQDPGQGLRLIYYSQIVNDFQKGDIAEGYSVSREKKESFPLTVTSAQKNPTAFYLCASSIDGQGSAFFGQGTRLTVV.

The chain employs TRBV2 and TRBJ1-2; D not certain. V was shortened by 7 bases and J by 5 bases, with 17 bases between the two germline ends. This CDR3 is built from 14 residues. The germline CDR1 and CDR2 sequences are SNHLY and FYNNEI. The CDR3 loop is CASTNLVRTYGYTF. The CDR3 nucleotides read TGTGCCAGCACTAATCTGGTGCGTACATATGGCTACACCTTC.

Regarding this clone: Compared with germline, one end of the junction differs, possibly owing to a read error. This chain connects TRBV18 to TRBJ2-2; D possibly corresponds to TRBD1 (5 bases). Germline values: CDR1 KGHSH, CDR2 LQKENI. CDR3 size: 16 residues. CDR3: CASSPQGPANTGELFF. In DNA form, the CDR3 reads TGTGCCAGCTCACCACAGGGGCCTGCGAATACCGGGGAGCTGTTTTTT.

CDR3 loop: CASSDQQGRLDEQFF. DNA for the CDR3: TGTGCCAGCAGTGACCAACAGGGGCGCTTGGATGAGCAGTTCTTC. The rearrangement links TRBV6-4 to TRBJ2-1; 7 bases are a match to TRBD1. Germline CDR1 is MRHNA and CDR2 is SNTAGT. With V trimmed by 2 bases and J by 8 bases, 9 bases remained unmatched. CDR3 size: 15 residues.

V is TRBV6-5 and J is TRBJ2-7; D possibly corresponds to TRBD2 (6 bases). Germline V gene sequence: CDR1 MNHEY, CDR2 SVGAGI. This CDR3 region has 15 residues. V was trimmed by 5 bases and J by 4 bases, leaving 18 bases between them. CDR3 sequence: CASSAPLALGYEQYF. CDR3 coding DNA: TGTGCCAGCAGTGCACCGCTAGCGTTGGGGTACGAGCAGTACTTC.

The rearrangement uses TRBV6-1 and TRBJ2-7; 8 positions match TRBD1. The germline V gene has CDR1 MNHNS and CDR2 SASEGT. This CDR3 is built from 14 residues. J gave up 4 bases and V 6 bases, and 8 bases lay outside the gene matches. The CDR3 spells CASSDGQGLYEQYF. CDR3 bases: TGTGCCAGCAGCGATGGACAGGGACTTTACGAGCAGTACTTC.

The chain recombines TRBV5-1 with TRBJ2-6, with a possible D match to TRBD2 (7 bases). Trimming left V 5 bases short and J 4 bases short, with 13 bases between. In germline, CDR1 is SGHRS, CDR2 YFSETQ. This CDR3 is 15 amino acids long. The CDR3 DNA sequence: TGCGCCAGCAGTCGGGGGGCTGCGGGGGCCAACGTCCTGACTTTC. It translates to CASSRGAAGANVLTF. Filled out from reference TRBV5-1 and TRBJ2-6, the complete variable domain reads KAGVTQTPRYLIKTRGQQVTLSCSPISGHRSVSWYQQTPGQGLQFLFEYFSETQRNKGNFPGRFSGRQFSNSRSEMNVSTLELGDSALYLCASSRGAAGANVLTFGAGSRLTVL.

The chain is built from TRBV7-9 and TRBJ1-2; D remains ambiguous. The length of the CDR3 is 11 residues. Germline assignment: CDR1 SEHNR and CDR2 FQNEAQ (reference sequence). Deletions cut 1 base from V and 9 bases from J, with 6 bases between. The DNA of the CDR3 is TGTGCCAGCAGCTTAGATTCCAGCTACACCTTC. It specifies CASSLDSSYTF.

The V and J genes are TRBV4-1 and TRBJ2-7; TRBD1 agrees at 8 bases. The CDR3 is 14 amino acids. Germline V gene sequence: CDR1 MGHRA, CDR2 YSYEKL. After removal of 4 bases from V and 5 bases from J, the junction contained 7 bases not matched to a gene. The CDR3 bases are TGCGCCAGCAGCCCCGGGACAGGTTTTCACGAGCAGTACTTC. It codes for CASSPGTGFHEQYF.

V is TRBV5-1 and J is TRBJ2-7; D not certain. Germline assignment: CDR1 SGHRS and CDR2 YFSETQ. V was clipped by 4 bases and J by 2 bases, with 10 bases between them. The CDR3 has 13 amino acids. The CDR3 region is CASSHPLTYEQYF. The CDR3 nucleotides are TGCGCCAGCAGCCACCCGCTCACCTACGAGCAGTACTTC.

The chain joins TRBV5-1 to TRBJ1-5, with 7 positions matching TRBD1. Germline assignment: CDR1 SGHRS and CDR2 YFSETQ. The CDR3 consists of 14 residues. After removal of 0 bases from V and 4 bases from J, the junction contained 1 base not matched to a gene. The DNA for the CDR3 is TGCGCCAGCAGCTTGGAGGGACAGAATCAGCCCCAGCATTTT. Residues: CASSLEGQNQPQHF.

The chain employs TRBV30 and TRBJ2-1, with 12 bases matching TRBD2. Germline CDR1 is GTSNPN and CDR2 is SVGIG (reference sequence). The CDR3 has 17 residues. The J segment lost 6 bases and the V segment lost 0 bases, leaving 9 bases of the junction unmatched. The CDR3 DNA reads TGTGCCTGGAGTGTCCCCTGGACTAGCGGGACCGTCAATGAGCAGTTCTTC. Translating gives CAWSVPWTSGTVNEQFF.

This chain joins TRBV5-1 and TRBJ2-7, with 7 bases that match TRBD1. Germline V lookup: CDR1 SGHRS, CDR2 YFSETQ. The CDR3 runs 14 residues. The ends lost 4 bases at V and 3 bases at J; junction bases unmatched: 7. The CDR3 DNA sequence: TGCGCCAGCAGCCTACAGGGGTTTAACTACGAGCAGTACTTC. Residues: CASSLQGFNYEQYF. The full variable domain, rest sourced from reference TRBV5-1 and TRBJ2-7, is KAGVTQTPRYLIKTRGQQVTLSCSPISGHRSVSWYQQTPGQGLQFLFEYFSETQRNKGNFPGRFSGRQFSNSRSEMNVSTLELGDSALYLCASSLQGFNYEQYFGPGTRLTVT.

J is TRBJ2-5 and V is TRBV7-3; no clear D. This CDR3 spans 13 amino acids. Germline V gene sequence: CDR1 SGHTA, CDR2 FQGTGA. V lost 2 bases and J 4 bases, leaving 8 bases between the germline ends. The DNA for the CDR3 is TGTGCCAGCAGCTTAGACCGGAGAGAGACCCAGTACTTC. This codes for CASSLDRRETQYF. Looking up the rest from reference TRBV7-3 and TRBJ2-5 gives the full variable domain: GAGVSQTPSNKVTEKGKYVELRCDPISGHTALYWYRQSLGQGPEFLIYFQGTGAADDSGLPNDRFFAVRPEGSVSTLKIQRTERGDSAVYLCASSLDRRETQYFGPGTRLLVL.